The 21 T cell receptor beta chains below all came from one sample that was sequenced in a study of shared clonotypes between healthy human individuals. The table came from immunoSEQ multiplex PCR; TCRdb's copy has only in-frame clones and leaves some out. The data hold 2 million to 2.5 million clones, with approximately 95% observed a single time. The sequencing sample was made of naive CD4+ T cells sorted from blood. Subset specified: CD45RA+ positively selected. These receptor sequences come from a man aged 18-30 years in good health.

Worth noting for this clone: The sample contains more than one DNA sequence encoding this CDR3. The chain carries TRBV15 and TRBJ2-7; D is unresolved. Looked up from germline, CDR1 is LNHNV and CDR2 is YYDKDF (reference sequence). The CDR3 is 14 amino acids. Trimming removed 0 bases at V and 0 bases at J, with 6 bases between. The CDR3 spells CATSRDPGSYEQYF. The CDR3 DNA follows: TGTGCCACCAGCAGAGACCCAGGCTCCTACGAGCAGTACTTC.

The CDR3 DNA follows: TGTGCCAGCAGCGACCAGGCACGTCCAGATACGCAGTATTTT. Translating gives CASSDQARPDTQYF. The gene calls are TRBV5-4 and TRBJ2-3; no clear D. V was shortened by 4 bases and J by 4 bases, with 13 bases between the two germline ends. Germline V gene lookup returns CDR1 SGHNT and CDR2 YYREEE (reference sequence). The CDR3 covers 14 residues.

This chain uses TRBV5-1 with TRBJ2-7; tentatively, D is TRBD1 or TRBD2 (6 bases each). CDR1 is SGHRS and CDR2 is YFSETQ in the germline V gene. With 2 bases removed from V and 6 bases from J, the gap between germline ends came to 15 bases. This CDR3 spans 14 amino acids. The CDR3 loop is CASSFSQGTGEQYF. Here the CDR3 DNA reads TGCGCCAGCAGCTTTTCCCAGGGGACTGGCGAGCAGTACTTC.

The genes are TRBV5-8 and TRBJ1-3; D uncertain. The ends were cut back, 5 bases at V and 0 bases at J, with 15 bases in the middle. Germline V gene lookup returns CDR1 SGHTS and CDR2 YDEGEE. The CDR3 totals 16 residues. CDR3 nucleotides: TGTGCCAGCAGTCGAGTCGGGAAAGACTCTGGAAACACCATATATTTT. Its translation: CASSRVGKDSGNTIYF.

This clone has only one observation. This chain links TRBV30 with TRBJ2-1, with TRBD2 identical over 15 bases. The length of the CDR3 is 19 residues. The V gene's germline CDR1 is GTSNPN and CDR2 SVGIG (reference sequence). Trimming took 2 bases from V and 2 from J; bases not matched to a gene: 10. The CDR3 DNA reads as TGTGCCTGGAGTCTGGGGACTAGCGGGAGGCCACCTACCTACAATGAGCAGTTCTTC. This encodes CAWSLGTSGRPPTYNEQFF.

This chain links TRBV6-1 with TRBJ2-7; 7 nucleotides align to TRBD1. After removal of 2 bases from V and 3 bases from J, the junction contained 4 bases not matched to a gene. Germline V CDR1 and CDR2: MNHNS, SASEGT. CDR3 length equals 14 residues. CDR3: CASSEQTGIYEQYF. The DNA of the CDR3 is TGTGCCAGCAGTGAACAGACAGGGATCTACGAGCAGTACTTC.

A word on this clone: Distinct nucleotide sequences in the sample also encode this CDR3. The chain links TRBV6-5 to TRBJ1-3; D is undetermined. The CDR3 consists of 14 residues. Germline lookup yields CDR1 MNHEY and CDR2 SVGAGI. Trimming pared 0 bases from V and 1 base from J, leaving 4 bases between. The CDR3 DNA reads as TGTGCCAGCAGTTACTCAGGATCTGGAAACACCATATATTTT. Translating gives CASSYSGSGNTIYF.

This clone was counted only a few times. The chain joins TRBV27 to TRBJ1-2; TRBD1 matches at 7 bases. J lost 4 bases, V lost 6 bases, and 11 bases had no gene match. The length of the CDR3 is 15 residues. The germline V gene encodes CDR1 MNHEY and CDR2 SMNVEV (reference sequence). This CDR3 is CASSMTGPIPYGYTF. CDR3 DNA sequence: TGTGCCAGCAGCATGACAGGGCCCATACCCTATGGCTACACCTTC.

The chain uses TRBV19 and TRBJ1-5; D gene ambiguous. The CDR3 consists of 16 residues. V was clipped by 3 bases and J by 1 base, with 13 bases between them. CDR1 is LNHDA and CDR2 is SQIVND in the germline V gene (reference sequence). The CDR3 reads CASSIGVYVSNQPQHF. The DNA for the CDR3 is TGTGCCAGTAGTATTGGGGTGTACGTAAGCAATCAGCCCCAGCATTTT.

This clone has a single count. Written as DNA, the CDR3 is TGTGCCAGCAGTTACTCTCCAGGACAGCGGAGGGGTGGCTACACCTTC. Translation: CASSYSPGQRRGGYTF. The rearrangement joins TRBV6-6 to TRBJ1-2, with D maybe TRBD1 (6 bases). Germline lookup yields CDR1 MNHNY and CDR2 SVGAGI (reference sequence). The CDR3 extends over 16 amino acids. The V and J ends lost 0 bases and 7 bases respectively, with 18 bases between them.

This chain joins TRBV4-1 and TRBJ2-7; possible D gene TRBD2, 6 bases. The CDR3 runs to 17 residues. Deletions cut 2 bases from V and 5 bases from J, with 22 bases between. Germline values: CDR1 MGHRA, CDR2 YSYEKL. The CDR3: CASSQKNVGVLAHEQYF. The CDR3 DNA follows: TGCGCCAGCAGCCAAAAGAACGTCGGGGTACTAGCCCACGAGCAGTACTTC.

The chain joins TRBV30 to TRBJ1-2; D remains ambiguous. The CDR3 has 13 amino acids. Germline values: CDR1 GTSNPN, CDR2 SVGIG (reference sequence). V lost 0 bases and J 2 bases, leaving 7 bases between the germline ends. CDR3 in DNA: TGTGCCTGGAGTGTGTCGTCGAACTATGGCTACACCTTC. Residues: CAWSVSSNYGYTF.

The chain links TRBV7-2 to TRBJ2-7; perhaps TRBD2 as D (5 bases). V was pared by 3 bases and J by 5 bases, with 14 bases between. The CDR3 spans 14 residues. Germline CDR1 reads SGHTA; CDR2 reads FQGNSA. CDR3 region: CASSLGVRADEQYF. The CDR3 nucleotides are TGTGCCAGCAGCTTGGGAGTACGAGCCGACGAGCAGTACTTC.

The chain is built from TRBV6-1 and TRBJ2-1; D gene ambiguous. The V end was cut by 2 bases, the J end by 2 bases, with 4 bases between. This CDR3 contains 13 residues. Looked up from germline, CDR1 is MNHNS and CDR2 is SASEGT. The CDR3 DNA reads TGTGCCAGCAGTGAACATACCTACAATGAGCAGTTCTTC. It encodes CASSEHTYNEQFF.

This clone was found once. This chain uses TRBV13 with TRBJ2-7, with TRBD2 matching over 10 bases. V lost 6 bases, J lost 2 bases, and 16 bases stayed unmatched. Germline-derived CDR1 and CDR2 are PRHDT and FYEKMQ (reference sequence). This CDR3 is 18 amino acids long. The CDR3 here is CASRKGGLASFFTYEQYF. CDR3 nucleotides: TGTGCCAGCAGAAAGGGGGGACTAGCGAGCTTTTTTACCTACGAGCAGTACTTC. The full variable domain, completed using reference TRBV13 and TRBJ2-7, is AAGVIQSPRHLIKEKRETATLKCYPIPRHDTVYWYQQGPGQDPQFLISFYEKMQSDKGSIPDRFSAQQFSDYHSELNMSSLELGDSALYFCASRKGGLASFFTYEQYFGPGTRLTVT.

The CDR3 here is CASSVEPSGGNTGELFF. DNA for the CDR3: TGTGCCAGCAGCGTGGAACCTAGCGGAGGGAACACCGGGGAGCTGTTTTTT. V and J are TRBV9 and TRBJ2-2, with 7 positions matching TRBD2. Germline loops: CDR1 SGDLS, CDR2 YYNGEE. Trimming took 2 bases from V and 1 from J; bases not matched to a gene: 8. This CDR3 spans 17 amino acids.

V usage is TRBV5-4 and J usage is TRBJ1-2, with TRBD1 matching 7 bases. The germline CDR1 and CDR2 sequences are SGHNT and YYREEE (reference sequence). V lost 4 bases to trimming and J lost 0 bases; unmatched junction nucleotides: 9. The CDR3 extends over 16 amino acids. In DNA, the CDR3 is TGTGCCAGCAGCAGAAGACAGGGCACAACTAACTATGGCTACACCTTC. Encoded protein: CASSRRQGTTNYGYTF.

V gene TRBV9 combines with J gene TRBJ2-5; D is perhaps TRBD2 (5 bases). The germline V gene has CDR1 SGDLS and CDR2 YYNGEE. The CDR3 length is 16 residues. Trimming stripped 3 bases from V and 6 bases from J, with 21 bases between. The CDR3, as DNA: TGTGCCAGCAGCGATCACACTAGTAACGGTCCGCAGACCCAGTACTTC. This translates into CASSDHTSNGPQTQYF.

The chain links TRBV7-3 to TRBJ2-2, with D perhaps given as TRBD1 or TRBD2 (5 bases each). V lost 3 bases, J lost 1 base, and 6 bases lay in between. Germline V gives CDR1 SGHTA, CDR2 FQGTGA. This CDR3 comprises 14 residues. The CDR3 is CASSFGGNTGELFF. CDR3 DNA sequence: TGTGCCAGCAGCTTTGGGGGGAACACCGGGGAGCTGTTTTTT.

The chain has TRBV5-4 and TRBJ1-2, with D unclear. Germline CDR1 and CDR2: SGHNT and YYREEE (reference sequence). V lost 1 base and J 6 bases, leaving 10 bases between the germline ends. The CDR3 has 13 amino acids. CDR3 residues: CASSLLGSNGYTF. For the CDR3, the DNA is TGTGCCAGCAGCTTGTTAGGGTCTAATGGCTACACCTTC.

The rearrangement joins TRBV5-1 to TRBJ2-5; no definite D call. With 3 bases removed from V and 2 bases from J, the gap between germline ends came to 8 bases. This CDR3 region has 13 residues. The germline V gene has CDR1 SGHRS and CDR2 YFSETQ. The CDR3 region is CASSSLNQETQYF. The CDR3 nucleotides are TGCGCCAGCAGCTCTCTAAATCAAGAGACCCAGTACTTC.